The 17 T cell receptor beta chains given below trace back to one sample, sequenced in a study of blood T cell repertoires in COVID-19. Generated by immunoSEQ multiplex PCR, the TCRdb table keeps only in-frame clones and is missing some. The table has 68,000 or so clones, around 84% seen once. Sample: peripheral blood. The origin of the receptors is a man aged 50-59 years with acute or convalescent COVID-19.

V gene TRBV7-3 combines with J gene TRBJ1-1, with D hard to call. The CDR3 runs to 13 residues. Germline values: CDR1 SGHTA, CDR2 FQGTGA. The V gene lost 0 bases and the J gene lost 5 bases, with 7 bases spanning the gap. The CDR3 bases are TGTGCCAGCAGCTTAACTCGTCAGACTGAAGCTTTCTTT. This translates into CASSLTRQTEAFF. Based on the CDR3 plus reference TRBV7-3 and TRBJ1-1, the full variable domain is GAGVSQTPSNKVTEKGKYVELRCDPISGHTALYWYRQSLGQGPEFLIYFQGTGAADDSGLPNDRFFAVRPEGSVSTLKIQRTERGDSAVYLCASSLTRQTEAFFGQGTRLTVV.

The chain employs TRBV6-5 and TRBJ1-2; no clear D gene. V was clipped by 4 bases and J by 4 bases, with 13 bases between them. The CDR3 runs 14 residues. The germline gives CDR1 MNHEY, CDR2 SVGAGI. The CDR3 DNA follows: TGTGCCAGCAGTTCTCCACGGGGATTCTATGGCTACACCTTC. Translating it yields CASSSPRGFYGYTF.

CDR3 sequence reads: CASSLTLRGLYEQYF. The CDR3 DNA reads as TGTGCCAGCAGTCTCACCCTGAGGGGGCTCTACGAGCAGTACTTC. The chain combines TRBV28 with TRBJ2-7; 7 nucleotides align to TRBD1. With V trimmed by 5 bases and J by 3 bases, 10 bases remained unmatched. The germline gives CDR1 MDHEN, CDR2 SYDVKM. The CDR3 length is 15 residues.

This clone has more than one count but fewer than ten. This chain uses TRBV19 with TRBJ2-7; 10 nucleotides match TRBD1. There are 15 residues in the CDR3. The V and J ends lost 6 bases and 1 base, in that order; junction bases with no gene match: 6. Germline CDR1 reads LNHDA; CDR2 reads SQIVND (reference sequence). In DNA, the CDR3 is TGTGCCAGTAGAGCCGGGACAGGGGCGTCCTACGAGCAGTACTTC. Amino acids: CASRAGTGASYEQYF.

This clone came up once. The chain combines TRBV5-1 with TRBJ2-5, with 13 bases identical to TRBD2. CDR3 length: 19 residues. CDR1 SGHRS and CDR2 YFSETQ come from the germline V gene. After removal of 1 base from V and 6 bases from J, the junction contained 15 bases not matched to a gene. The CDR3 DNA is TGCGCCAGCAGCTTGAGGGCGGCAACTAGCGGGGGGGCAAGGAAGACCCAGTACTTC. Translated: CASSLRAATSGGARKTQYF. The full variable domain, in which reference TRBV5-1 and TRBJ2-5 provide the parts outside the CDR3, is KAGVTQTPRYLIKTRGQQVTLSCSPISGHRSVSWYQQTPGQGLQFLFEYFSETQRNKGNFPGRFSGRQFSNSRSEMNVSTLELGDSALYLCASSLRAATSGGARKTQYFGPGTRLLVL.

The rearrangement links TRBV12-3 or TRBV12-4 to TRBJ1-5; unclear D gene. V was clipped by 1 base and J by 9 bases, with 10 bases between them. The CDR3 sequence is 13 residues long. The CDR3 reads CASSLDGLAPQHF. The CDR3 DNA sequence: TGTGCCAGCAGTTTAGACGGACTTGCGCCCCAGCATTTT.

The gene calls are TRBV25-1 and TRBJ2-2, with D perhaps matching TRBD1 (5 bases). The V end lost 5 bases, the J end lost 5 bases, and 15 bases lay between the germline ends. CDR3 length equals 15 residues. The germline V gene has CDR1 MGHDK and CDR2 SYGVNS. The CDR3 loop reads CASSLQGTRTGELFF. The CDR3 region has the DNA TGTGCCAGCAGTCTGCAGGGTACGAGGACCGGGGAGCTGTTTTTT.

CDR3 bases: TGTGCCATCAGTGAGTCGAGTCAGGGGTTAGCTGGGGCCAACGTCCTGACTTTC. This codes for CAISESSQGLAGANVLTF. The chain combines TRBV10-3 with TRBJ2-6, with D maybe TRBD1 (6 bases). The V and J ends lost 0 bases and 2 bases respectively, with 14 bases between them. Germline CDR1 ENHRY, CDR2 SYGVKD. This CDR3 comprises 18 residues.

The rearrangement uses TRBV29-1 and TRBJ2-1; no clear D gene. This CDR3 is built from 13 residues. Germline CDR1 is SQVTM and CDR2 is ANQGSEA. Trimming removed 4 bases at V and 3 bases at J, with 10 bases between. As DNA, the CDR3 is TGCAGCGTTGTACTACCCAACTACAATGAGCAGTTCTTC. This sequence encodes CSVVLPNYNEQFF.

The rearrangement uses TRBV27 and TRBJ1-1; TRBD1 is a possible D gene (6 bases). The CDR3 is 14 amino acids. V lost 6 bases and J 3 bases, leaving 14 bases between the germline ends. The germline V gene encodes CDR1 MNHEY and CDR2 SMNVEV (reference sequence). CDR3 nucleotide sequence: TGTGCCAGCAGGAACGTAGGGGGAGACACTGAAGCTTTCTTT. As protein: CASRNVGGDTEAFF.

J is TRBJ2-1 and V is TRBV6-5; TRBD2 matches 14 bases. V lost 6 bases to trimming and J lost 11 bases; unmatched junction nucleotides: 6. The CDR3 loop spans 14 amino acids. Germline CDR1 reads MNHEY; CDR2 reads SVGAGI. CDR3 region: CASSGTSGSMKQFF. CDR3 coding DNA: TGTGCCAGCAGCGGGACTAGCGGGAGTATGAAGCAGTTCTTC.

V and J are TRBV5-1 and TRBJ2-7, with TRBD2 identical over 8 bases. Trimming removed 4 bases from V and 4 bases from J; junction bases left unmatched: 10. This CDR3 is 15 amino acids long. Germline CDR1 reads SGHRS; CDR2 reads YFSETQ. CDR3 bases: TGCGCCAGCAGCGATGCAGCGGGAGCTGTTTACGAGCAGTACTTC. Protein: CASSDAAGAVYEQYF.

The chain joins TRBV19 to TRBJ2-7, with D possibly matching TRBD2 (5 bases). The CDR3 is made up of 15 amino acids. CDR1 and CDR2 from the germline V gene are LNHDA and SQIVND (reference sequence). V shed 6 bases and J shed 0 bases, with 15 bases lying between them. The CDR3, as DNA: TGTGCCAGTAGCGGGGTTCGCCAGAGCTCCTACGAGCAGTACTTC. This codes for CASSGVRQSSYEQYF.

The genes are TRBV6-1 and TRBJ1-2, with a tentative D call TRBD1 (5 bases). In germline, CDR1 is MNHNS, CDR2 SASEGT. The CDR3 is 15 amino acids. Deletions cut 0 bases from V and 4 bases from J, with 12 bases between. The CDR3 region has the DNA TGTGCCAGCAGTGAAGCGGGCAGGGTATTCTATGGCTACACCTTC. It specifies CASSEAGRVFYGYTF.

V and J are TRBV6-5 and TRBJ1-5; D is possibly TRBD1 (6 bases). Per germline, CDR1 MNHEY and CDR2 SVGAGI. Trimming cost V 8 bases and J 6 bases, with 14 bases left between them. This CDR3 has 13 residues. CDR3 sequence: CASSPRGGQPQHF. The CDR3 nucleotides read TGTGCCAGCTCCCCCAGGGGTGGTCAGCCCCAGCATTTT.

The V and J genes are TRBV5-1 and TRBJ2-5; 9 nucleotides line up with TRBD2. Germline loops: CDR1 SGHRS, CDR2 YFSETQ. The V gene end was trimmed by 2 bases and the J gene end by 4 bases; junction bases not matched to a gene: 6. The CDR3 has 15 residues. The CDR3 is CASSFTLAGLETQYF. The CDR3 DNA reads as TGCGCCAGCAGCTTCACGCTAGCGGGGTTAGAGACCCAGTACTTC.

The chain links TRBV27 to TRBJ2-1; D gene ambiguous. Trimming shortened V by 6 bases and J by 0 bases, and 9 bases separated the two germline ends. From germline, CDR1 is MNHEY and CDR2 SMNVEV (reference sequence). This CDR3 has 14 amino acids. The CDR3 reads CASSPWSSYNEQFF. The CDR3 nucleotides are TGTGCCAGCAGCCCATGGAGCTCCTACAATGAGCAGTTCTTC.